Below are 15 T cell receptor beta chains sequenced from a single sample in a study of blood T cell repertoires in COVID-19. Assay used: immunoSEQ multiplex PCR; TCRdb lists only in-frame clones, some missing. In the table there are 120,000 to 150,000 clones, approximately 85% of which are singletons. Specimen: peripheral blood. The receptors were sampled from a man aged 50 or older with acute or convalescent COVID-19.

This clone was detected only a few times. The V call is TRBV18, the J call TRBJ1-3; D unclear. Germline V gene data show CDR1 as KGHSH and CDR2 as LQKENI. The CDR3 sequence is 13 residues long. V was clipped by 5 bases and J by 0 bases, with 5 bases between them. CDR3 sequence: CASSGDSGNTIYF. The CDR3 DNA follows: TGTGCCAGCTCAGGAGACTCTGGAAACACCATATATTTT.

The chain uses TRBV11-2 and TRBJ2-1, with 9 bases matching TRBD2. CDR3 size: 14 residues. CDR1 is SGHAT and CDR2 is FQNNGV in the germline V gene. The ends lost 3 bases at V and 10 bases at J; junction bases unmatched: 7. CDR3 loop: CASSLPLAGVEQFF. DNA for the CDR3: TGTGCCAGCAGCTTGCCGTTAGCGGGAGTAGAGCAGTTCTTC. The full variable domain, in which reference TRBV11-2 and TRBJ2-1 provide the parts outside the CDR3, is EAGVAQSPRYKIIEKRQSVAFWCNPISGHATLYWYQQILGQGPKLLIQFQNNGVVDDSQLPKDRFSAERLKGVDSTLKIQPAKLEDSAVYLCASSLPLAGVEQFFGPGTRLTVL.

The chain has TRBV6-5 and TRBJ1-2, with D hard to call. V lost 7 bases, J lost 4 bases, and 16 bases lay in between. Germline V gives CDR1 MNHEY, CDR2 SVGAGI. The CDR3 loop spans 14 amino acids. The CDR3 sequence: CASNTYGEIYGYTF. The DNA of the CDR3 is TGTGCCAGCAATACTTACGGAGAGATCTATGGCTACACCTTC.

The rearrangement links TRBV7-2 to TRBJ2-7; no reliable D call. This CDR3 spans 15 amino acids. CDR1 and CDR2 (germline): SGHTA, FQGNSA. Trimming pared 5 bases from V and 6 bases from J, leaving 20 bases between. CDR3 amino acids: CASSRHSPVFVEQYF. The CDR3 bases are TGTGCCAGCAGCAGGCACAGCCCAGTTTTTGTCGAGCAGTACTTC.

This chain links TRBV19 with TRBJ2-7, with 8 nucleotides matching TRBD2. Losses at the gene ends were 0 bases for V and 3 bases for J; bases not matched to a gene: 7. There are 16 residues in the CDR3. Germline assignment: CDR1 LNHDA and CDR2 SQIVND (reference sequence). The CDR3 loop is CASSIEGSGTFYEQYF. As DNA, the CDR3 is TGTGCCAGTAGTATAGAGGGTAGCGGGACCTTCTACGAGCAGTACTTC.

The chain recombines TRBV7-3 with TRBJ2-3; D not resolved. V gave up 0 bases and J gave up 2 bases, with 9 bases separating them. CDR3 length: 15 residues. From germline, CDR1 is SGHTA and CDR2 FQGTGA. The CDR3 coding sequence is TGTGCCAGCAGCTTAACGGGCGTTGACACAGATACGCAGTATTTT. Residues: CASSLTGVDTDTQYF.

V usage is TRBV4-1 and J usage is TRBJ2-7; 7 bases align to TRBD2. CDR3 length: 15 residues. Germline CDR1 reads MGHRA; CDR2 reads YSYEKL. Trimming removed 6 bases from V and 5 bases from J; junction bases left unmatched: 13. The CDR3 sequence is CASRLIQRDYHEQYF. DNA for the CDR3: TGCGCCAGCAGACTAATCCAGCGGGACTACCACGAGCAGTACTTC.

This rearrangement joins TRBV19 to TRBJ1-1; D may be TRBD1 (5 bases). This CDR3 is 15 amino acids long. V was pared by 4 bases and J by 1 base, with 13 bases between. From germline, CDR1 is LNHDA and CDR2 SQIVND (reference sequence). This chain's CDR3 is CASSTTGDANTEAFF. The CDR3 DNA sequence: TGTGCCAGTAGTACTACAGGTGATGCGAACACTGAAGCTTTCTTT.

V and J are TRBV7-8 and TRBJ2-5, with D maybe TRBD1 (6 bases). In germline, CDR1 is SGHVS, CDR2 FQNEAQ. The CDR3 extends over 14 amino acids. V dropped 5 bases and J dropped 4 bases, with 14 bases sitting between them. In DNA, the CDR3 is TGTGCCAGCAGCCCCAGGGGAGCCCCAGAGACCCAGTACTTC. This translates into CASSPRGAPETQYF. The variable domain in full, with the rest retrieved from reference TRBV7-8 and TRBJ2-5, is GAGVSQSPRYKVAKRGQDVALRCDPISGHVSLFWYQQALGQGPEFLTYFQNEAQLDKSGLPSDRFFAERPEGSVSTLKIQRTQQEDSAVYLCASSPRGAPETQYFGPGTRLLVL.

The chain combines TRBV3-1 (or the pseudogene TRBV3-2) with TRBJ2-1, with 14 positions matching TRBD2. Per germline, CDR1 LGHDT and CDR2 YNNKEL (reference sequence). Trimming took 4 bases from V and 1 from J; bases not matched to a gene: 3. The CDR3 totals 17 residues. In DNA form, the CDR3 reads TGTGCCAGCAGCCTGAGACTAGCGGGGGGGTCCTACAATGAGCAGTTCTTC. Translation: CASSLRLAGGSYNEQFF.

The rearrangement joins TRBV7-2 to TRBJ1-2, with 9 bases aligning to TRBD1. Germline assignment: CDR1 SGHTA and CDR2 FQGNSA. The CDR3 has 15 residues. The J segment lost 4 bases and the V segment lost 5 bases, leaving 8 bases of the junction unmatched. CDR3 coding DNA: TGTGCCAGCAGCGTAGGGGGGACAGGGTTCTATGGCTACACCTTC. Translation gives CASSVGGTGFYGYTF. The variable domain in full, completed from reference TRBV7-2 and TRBJ1-2, reads GAGVSQSPSNKVTEKGKDVELRCDPISGHTALYWYRQSLGQGLEFLIYFQGNSAPDKSGLPSDRFSAERTGGSVSTLTIQRTQQEDSAVYLCASSVGGTGFYGYTFGSGTRLTVV.

The chain carries TRBV7-9 and TRBJ2-3; D remains ambiguous. Trimming left V 1 base short and J 0 bases short, with 14 bases between. The CDR3 sequence is 17 residues long. The germline CDR1 and CDR2 sequences are SEHNR and FQNEAQ (reference sequence). The CDR3 spells CASSLGLPGTSTDTQYF. The CDR3 DNA sequence: TGTGCCAGCAGCTTAGGACTTCCCGGAACTAGCACAGATACGCAGTATTTT.

V and J are TRBV6-5 and TRBJ2-3; D ambiguous. The CDR3 covers 13 residues. Trimming took 2 bases from V and 8 from J, leaving 11 bases between them. Germline V CDR1 and CDR2: MNHEY, SVGAGI. CDR3: CASSYARFSTQYF. The CDR3 DNA follows: TGTGCCAGCAGTTACGCCAGGTTTTCTACGCAGTATTTT.

This chain connects TRBV11-2 to TRBJ1-1; D gene ambiguous. This CDR3 has 12 residues. Trimming took off 4 bases at V and 2 bases at J, with 5 bases between the two ends. Germline lookup yields CDR1 SGHAT and CDR2 FQNNGV. The CDR3 nucleotides read TGTGCCAGCAGCTCCTATAACACTGAAGCTTTCTTT. Its protein product is CASSSYNTEAFF.

CDR3 in DNA: TGTGCCAGCAGCTTGGGACTAGCGGGAGACTCGCAGTTCTTC. It encodes CASSLGLAGDSQFF. The chain is built from TRBV3-1 (or the pseudogene TRBV3-2) and TRBJ2-1, with 14 bases that match TRBD2. The CDR3 is made up of 14 amino acids. The germline CDR1 and CDR2 sequences are LGHDT and YNNKEL (reference sequence). J lost 12 bases, V lost 5 bases, and 6 bases had no gene match.